This T cell receptor beta chain was recorded in a study of shared clonotypes between healthy human individuals. In regard to this clone: Other DNA sequences in this specimen translate into the identical CDR3.

Per germline, CDR1 SGHDN and CDR2 FVKESK. The length of the CDR3 is 11 residues. V lost 4 bases, J lost 7 bases, and 8 bases lay in between. Positive CCR7 selection of CD45RO-negative cells yielded the naive CD8 cells, and terminally differentiated effector memory CD45RA+ cells were excluded. Deep level was the assay's run setting. The authors distributed each subset's genomic DNA evenly over several immunoSEQ plates. The table came from immunoSEQ multiplex PCR; TCRdb's copy has only in-frame clones and leaves some out. The sample holds 630,000 or so clones, 95% to 98% seen once. The specimen was naive CD8+ T cells sorted from blood. The clonotype originates from a man aged 30 to 45 in good health. V usage is TRBV14 and J usage is TRBJ2-7, with D perhaps TRBD2 (6 bases). The CDR3 sequence: CASSPGGEQYF. The DNA for the CDR3 is TGTGCCAGCAGCCCCGGGGGAGAGCAGTACTTC.